This T cell receptor (beta chain) appears in the sequencing data of a study of control samples from healthy donors and cancer patients. Some clones are missing from TCRdb's copy, which holds only in-frame ones; the method was immunoSEQ multiplex PCR. The table has some 80,000 clones, roughly 89% seen once; the top ten hold around 5.4%. CDR3 size: 14 residues. The V segment lost 1 base and the J segment 4 bases; nucleotides outside the gene matches: 1. This TCR derives from a man aged 50-59 years in good health. This rearrangement joins TRBV5-3 to TRBJ2-7; 11 bases match TRBD1. TRBV5-3 falls under the ORF class, with uncertain function. The sequenced material came from blood. CDR3: CARSLRDRGYEQYF. The CDR3 DNA reads TGTGCCAGAAGCTTGCGGGACAGGGGGTACGAGCAGTACTTC.